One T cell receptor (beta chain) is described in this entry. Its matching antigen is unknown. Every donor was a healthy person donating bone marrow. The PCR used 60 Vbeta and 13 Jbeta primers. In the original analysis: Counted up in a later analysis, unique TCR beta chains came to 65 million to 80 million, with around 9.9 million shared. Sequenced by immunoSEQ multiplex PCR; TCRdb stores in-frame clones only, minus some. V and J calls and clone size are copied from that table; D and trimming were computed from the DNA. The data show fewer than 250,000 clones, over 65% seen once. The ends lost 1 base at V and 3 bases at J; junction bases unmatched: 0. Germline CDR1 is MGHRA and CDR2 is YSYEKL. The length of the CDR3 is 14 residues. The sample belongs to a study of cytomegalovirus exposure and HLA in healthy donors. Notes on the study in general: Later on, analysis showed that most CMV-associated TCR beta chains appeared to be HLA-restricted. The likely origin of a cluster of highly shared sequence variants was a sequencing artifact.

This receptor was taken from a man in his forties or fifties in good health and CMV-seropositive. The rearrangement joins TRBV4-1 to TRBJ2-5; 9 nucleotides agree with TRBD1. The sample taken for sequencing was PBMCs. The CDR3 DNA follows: TGCGCCAGCAGCCAAGGGGACAGGGAAGAGACCCAGTACTTC. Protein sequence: CASSQGDREETQYF.